The next 27 T cell receptor beta chains were all read from a single sample in a study of blood T cell repertoires in COVID-19. Profiling relied on immunoSEQ multiplex PCR, and the TCRdb table lists in-frame clones only, not all of them. The table has roughly 260,000 clones, around four fifths seen once. The sample was PBMCs or T cells enriched from blood (not recorded which). These TCRs come from a woman aged 40 to 50 who had been exposed to COVID-19.

The V gene is TRBV27, the J gene TRBJ1-2, with 11 bases identical to TRBD1. V gave up 6 bases and J gave up 2 bases; unmatched junction bases: 8. In germline, CDR1 is MNHEY, CDR2 SMNVEV (reference sequence). The CDR3 sequence is 16 residues long. The CDR3 sequence: CASRRTGGQVNYGYTF. In nucleotides, the CDR3 is TGTGCCAGCAGAAGGACAGGGGGCCAGGTCAACTATGGCTACACCTTC.

This clone has only a few counts. This sequence joins TRBV6-1 and TRBJ2-3, with TRBD2 matching 8 bases. The ends lost 2 bases at V and 4 bases at J; junction bases unmatched: 2. There are 14 residues in the CDR3. Germline V lookup: CDR1 MNHNS, CDR2 SASEGT. The CDR3 reads CASSEQRGSDTQYF. The CDR3 DNA follows: TGTGCCAGCAGTGAACAGCGGGGGTCAGATACGCAGTATTTT.

In DNA, the CDR3 is TGTGCCAGCAGCCAAGTGGGGGGAAGTAGCAATCAGCCCCAGCATTTT. This sequence encodes CASSQVGGSSNQPQHF. V gene TRBV14 combines with J gene TRBJ1-5; D perhaps matches TRBD1 (5 bases). The CDR3 length is 16 residues. Germline CDR1 reads SGHDN; CDR2 reads FVKESK. V was shortened by 1 base and J by 0 bases, with 10 bases between the two germline ends.

Concerning this clone: This sample also contains other DNA sequences that code for the same CDR3. The chain has TRBV20-1 and TRBJ1-1; possible D gene TRBD1, 6 bases. This CDR3 has 14 amino acids. The V and J ends lost 3 bases and 0 bases respectively, with 11 bases between them. CDR1 is DFQATT and CDR2 is SNEGSKA in the germline V gene (reference sequence). CDR3 residues: CSASSGQLNTEAFF. In nucleotides, the CDR3 is TGCAGTGCTAGTTCTGGACAGTTGAACACTGAAGCTTTCTTT.

The genes are TRBV2 and TRBJ2-7, with 7 bases identical to TRBD1. This CDR3 is built from 15 residues. Losses at the gene ends were 0 bases for V and 1 base for J; bases not matched to a gene: 3. Germline CDR1 is SNHLY and CDR2 is FYNNEI. The CDR3 is CASSEAGRGSYEQYF. The CDR3 bases are TGTGCCAGCAGTGAAGCCGGCAGGGGGTCCTACGAGCAGTACTTC.

The chain couples TRBV11-2 to TRBJ2-1; D perhaps matches TRBD2 (6 bases). V was pared by 5 bases and J by 8 bases, with 19 bases between. The CDR3 totals 15 residues. CDR1 is SGHAT and CDR2 is FQNNGV in the germline V gene. The chain's CDR3 is CASSNPPEGGDEQFF. The DNA of the CDR3 is TGTGCCAGCAGCAACCCCCCGGAGGGAGGCGATGAGCAGTTCTTC.

This clone showed up just a few times. The chain joins TRBV5-1 to TRBJ2-5, with TRBD2 matching 14 bases. Germline V gene lookup returns CDR1 SGHRS and CDR2 YFSETQ. The CDR3 is 17 amino acids. With V trimmed by 4 bases and J by 5 bases, 10 bases remained unmatched. DNA of the CDR3: TGCGCCAGCAGCACGGGACTAGCGGGGGCCTTAGGGGAGACCCAGTACTTC. The encoded protein is CASSTGLAGALGETQYF. The entire variable domain, with the rest obtained from reference TRBV5-1 and TRBJ2-5, is as follows: KAGVTQTPRYLIKTRGQQVTLSCSPISGHRSVSWYQQTPGQGLQFLFEYFSETQRNKGNFPGRFSGRQFSNSRSEMNVSTLELGDSALYLCASSTGLAGALGETQYFGPGTRLLVL.

The rearrangement links TRBV10-3 to TRBJ1-2; tentatively, D is TRBD1 (6 bases). The germline V and J ends were trimmed by 11 bases and 6 bases, with 10 bases remaining between them. Germline CDR1 is ENHRY and CDR2 is SYGVKD. This CDR3 spans 10 amino acids. CDR3 sequence (DNA): TGTGCCGCGGGGGCGGATGGCTACACCTTC. This encodes CAAGADGYTF.

This sequence joins TRBV30 and TRBJ1-2, with D possibly being TRBD1 (6 bases). The CDR3 is 16 residues long. Germline CDR1 is GTSNPN and CDR2 is SVGIG (reference sequence). V was cut by 6 bases and J by 0 bases, with 20 bases left in between. As DNA, the CDR3 is TGTGCCTGCTGGGGGCTGCGGGGGGGAGCTAACTATGGCTACACCTTC. Protein sequence: CACWGLRGGANYGYTF. Based on the CDR3 plus reference TRBV30 and TRBJ1-2, the full variable domain is SQTIHQWPATLVQPVGSPLSLECTVEGTSNPNLYWYRQAAGRGLQLLFYSVGIGQISSEVPQNLSASRPQDRQFILSSKKLLLSDSGFYLCACWGLRGGANYGYTFGSGTRLTVV.

V usage is TRBV19 and J usage is TRBJ2-7, with 8 positions matching TRBD1. The germline V gene encodes CDR1 LNHDA and CDR2 SQIVND (reference sequence). Trimming took 4 bases from V and 0 from J; bases not matched to a gene: 8. The CDR3 consists of 16 residues. Here the CDR3 DNA reads TGTGCCAGTAGTAGCCGTGGACAGGGTAGCTCCTACGAGCAGTACTTC. Residues: CASSSRGQGSSYEQYF.

The gene calls are TRBV10-3 and TRBJ2-2; D might be TRBD2 (7 bases). The CDR3 has 16 residues. The V gene lost 7 bases and the J gene lost 0 bases, with 15 bases spanning the gap. Germline V gene sequence: CDR1 ENHRY, CDR2 SYGVKD. The CDR3 is CAIKEGGPANTGELFF. In DNA form, the CDR3 reads TGTGCCATCAAGGAGGGGGGGCCGGCGAACACCGGGGAGCTGTTTTTT.

This chain links TRBV7-9 with TRBJ1-1; possibly TRBD1 for D (5 bases). This CDR3 is built from 16 residues. CDR1 is SEHNR and CDR2 is FQNEAQ in the germline V gene (reference sequence). V lost 5 bases, J lost 4 bases, and 20 bases lay in between. CDR3 protein: CASSPGKLGQITEAFF. DNA of the CDR3: TGTGCCAGCAGCCCAGGGAAGCTCGGGCAGATCACTGAAGCTTTCTTT.

The table lists this clone with a count of one. The V gene is TRBV7-3, the J gene TRBJ2-5; perhaps TRBD1 as D (5 bases). Looked up from germline, CDR1 is SGHTA and CDR2 is FQGTGA. Trimming removed 2 bases at V and 4 bases at J, with 8 bases between. The CDR3 length is 13 residues. The CDR3 DNA reads TGTGCCAGCAGCTTAGCAGGGCGAGAGACCCAGTACTTC. This encodes CASSLAGRETQYF.

The V call is TRBV10-3, the J call TRBJ2-5; D might be TRBD2 (5 bases). Germline CDR1 and CDR2: ENHRY and SYGVKD. The CDR3 is 14 amino acids. Trimming left V 6 bases short and J 5 bases short, with 16 bases between. CDR3 amino acids: CAISARGDGETQYF. The DNA of the CDR3 is TGTGCCATCAGCGCCCGGGGAGACGGTGAGACCCAGTACTTC.

V is TRBV7-2 and J is TRBJ1-2; D unclear. The V gene's germline CDR1 is SGHTA and CDR2 FQGNSA. V was cut by 2 bases and J by 2 bases, with 15 bases left in between. The CDR3 loop spans 16 amino acids. CDR3 nucleotides: TGTGCCAGCAGCTTAATCAGCGGTAACCGAAACTATGGCTACACCTTC. Its protein product is CASSLISGNRNYGYTF.

In its sample, this clone was seen once. The chain couples TRBV6-5 to TRBJ2-7, with TRBD1 as a possible D gene (6 bases). The CDR3 covers 12 residues. CDR1 and CDR2 from the germline V gene are MNHEY and SVGAGI. Trimming stripped 7 bases from V and 6 bases from J, with 13 bases between. CDR3 bases: TGTGCCAGCACAGGGGACACCACCGAGCAGTACTTC. Residues: CASTGDTTEQYF.

The chain uses TRBV28 and TRBJ1-2, with D perhaps TRBD1 (6 bases). The CDR3 spans 12 residues. The V gene lost 7 bases and the J gene lost 7 bases, with 13 bases spanning the gap. Germline lookup yields CDR1 MDHEN and CDR2 SYDVKM. CDR3 residues: CASTGTLFGYTF. CDR3 in DNA: TGTGCCAGCACAGGGACACTTTTTGGCTACACCTTC.

The rearrangement uses TRBV7-2 and TRBJ2-7; 11 bases match TRBD2. Losses at the gene ends were 6 bases for V and 1 base for J; bases not matched to a gene: 2. The CDR3 contains 14 residues. Germline V gives CDR1 SGHTA, CDR2 FQGNSA. The CDR3 is CASSIAGGSYEQYF. The CDR3 DNA is TGTGCCAGCAGTATAGCGGGAGGGTCCTACGAGCAGTACTTC.

The chain joins TRBV18 to TRBJ2-4; D might be TRBD1 (5 bases). Germline assignment: CDR1 KGHSH and CDR2 LQKENI. V dropped 0 bases and J dropped 2 bases, with 8 bases sitting between them. The CDR3 has 15 residues. The CDR3 DNA reads as TGTGCCAGCTCACCACCGGGGCAGTCCAAAAACATTCAGTACTTC. The encoded protein is CASSPPGQSKNIQYF. Based on the CDR3 plus reference TRBV18 and TRBJ2-4, the full variable domain is NAGVMQNPRHLVRRRGQEARLRCSPMKGHSHVYWYRQLPEEGLKFMVYLQKENIIDESGMPKERFSAEFPKEGPSILRIQQVVRGDSAAYFCASSPPGQSKNIQYFGAGTRLSVL.

This chain uses TRBV6-6 with TRBJ2-2; D not resolved. V lost 2 bases and J lost 4, with 8 bases in between. The CDR3 runs 14 residues. CDR1 and CDR2 (germline): MNHNY, SVGAGI (reference sequence). The CDR3 DNA reads as TGTGCCAGCAGTTACAACTTCATCACCGGGGAGCTGTTTTTT. Protein product: CASSYNFITGELFF.

The CDR3: CASRPGVRQPQHF. In DNA form, the CDR3 reads TGTGCCAGCAGACCAGGTGTTCGTCAGCCCCAGCATTTT. This rearrangement joins TRBV27 to TRBJ1-5; D is unclear. Trimming took off 6 bases at V and 6 bases at J, with 12 bases between the two ends. Germline CDR1 is MNHEY and CDR2 is SMNVEV (reference sequence). This CDR3 is 13 amino acids long.

This clone was observed a single time. This chain joins TRBV3-1 (or the pseudogene TRBV3-2) and TRBJ2-5, with TRBD1 identical over 7 bases. The V gene end was trimmed by 1 base and the J gene end by 2 bases; junction bases not matched to a gene: 1. CDR3 length: 14 residues. Per the germline V gene, CDR1 is LGHDT and CDR2 is YNNKEL (reference sequence). CDR3 sequence: CASSQGDRQETQYF. Here the CDR3 DNA reads TGTGCCAGCAGCCAAGGGGACAGACAAGAGACCCAGTACTTC.

The J gene is TRBJ2-1, the V gene TRBV5-6, with 7 positions matching TRBD2. After removal of 4 bases from V and 6 bases from J, the junction contained 13 bases not matched to a gene. CDR1 is SGHDT, CDR2 YYEEEE, per germline. The CDR3 has 16 amino acids. The chain's CDR3 is CASSVSGAKYLNEQFF. Here the CDR3 DNA reads TGTGCCAGCAGCGTGAGCGGGGCAAAATACCTCAATGAGCAGTTCTTC.

The CDR3 nucleotides read TGTGCCAGCAGCTTCTATAGCGGGGGGGATCTTACAACAGATACGCAGTATTTT. Translating gives CASSFYSGGDLTTDTQYF. The chain uses TRBV7-9 and TRBJ2-3; TRBD2 matches 11 bases. Germline V gives CDR1 SEHNR, CDR2 FQNEAQ (reference sequence). The CDR3 has 18 residues. The V segment lost 3 bases and the J segment 3 bases; nucleotides outside the gene matches: 11.

This clone has just one count. The rearrangement uses TRBV12-3 or TRBV12-4 and TRBJ1-2, with D unclear. Trimming took off 11 bases at V and 5 bases at J, with 18 bases between the two ends. CDR3 length: 13 amino acids. The CDR3 here is CASAGRLNYGYTF. The CDR3 DNA follows: TGTGCCTCAGCGGGTAGGCTCAATTATGGCTACACCTTC.

This rearrangement joins TRBV5-4 to TRBJ2-3; 7 bases are shared with TRBD2. Trimming at V came to 3 bases and at J to 10 bases, leaving 17 bases not matched to a gene. CDR3 length equals 16 residues. CDR1 is SGHNT and CDR2 is YYREEE in the germline V gene (reference sequence). The CDR3 region is CASSSPSTSPAHPQYF. CDR3 in DNA: TGTGCCAGCAGCTCCCCGTCGACTAGCCCAGCCCACCCGCAGTATTTT.

V usage is TRBV5-1 and J usage is TRBJ1-5; D may be TRBD1 (5 bases). The CDR3 contains 17 residues. Germline CDR1 reads SGHRS; CDR2 reads YFSETQ. Trimming left V 3 bases short and J 0 bases short, with 16 bases between. In nucleotides, the CDR3 is TGCGCCAGCAGCTACGAGCTAGGGGACTATAGCAATCAGCCCCAGCATTTT. This gives the protein CASSYELGDYSNQPQHF. Based on the CDR3 plus reference TRBV5-1 and TRBJ1-5, the full variable domain is KAGVTQTPRYLIKTRGQQVTLSCSPISGHRSVSWYQQTPGQGLQFLFEYFSETQRNKGNFPGRFSGRQFSNSRSEMNVSTLELGDSALYLCASSYELGDYSNQPQHFGDGTRLSIL.